The 16 T cell receptor beta chains given below trace back to one sample, sequenced in a study of T cell responses to AZD1222 COVID-19 vaccine. Clones were read by immunoSEQ multiplex PCR, and TCRdb kept only the in-frame ones, dropping some. The data contain about 120,000 clones, just over 90% of them singletons. The specimen was peripheral blood, collected 28 days after the second AZD1222 dose. The receptors stem from an adult who received the AZD1222 COVID-19 vaccine.

The CDR3 coding sequence is TGTGCCAGCAGCCCGGGACTAGCGGACTACGAGCAGTACTTC. Its protein is CASSPGLADYEQYF. The chain employs TRBV5-6 and TRBJ2-7, with 11 bases identical to TRBD2. CDR1 and CDR2 from the germline V gene are SGHDT and YYEEEE. V lost 4 bases and J lost 3; bases outside the gene matches: 3. This CDR3 spans 14 amino acids.

The chain carries TRBV13 and TRBJ2-7, with 8 bases that match TRBD1. The CDR3 spans 13 residues. With 5 bases clipped from V and 6 bases from J, the junction kept 6 bases outside the gene matches. Germline CDR1 PRHDT, CDR2 FYEKMQ (reference sequence). The CDR3 coding sequence is TGTGCCAGCAGCCCCCGGACAGGGTTCGAGCAGTACTTC. Translated, it gives CASSPRTGFEQYF.

This clone showed up just once. The chain is built from TRBV5-6 and TRBJ2-7; possible D gene TRBD1, 6 bases. Trimming left V 4 bases short and J 12 bases short, with 20 bases between. Germline V gives CDR1 SGHDT, CDR2 YYEEEE. There are 13 residues in the CDR3. This CDR3 is CASSATGLATSYF. The CDR3 bases are TGTGCCAGCAGCGCCACAGGGCTAGCAACATCGTACTTC.

The chain joins TRBV7-8 to TRBJ1-1, with TRBD1 as a possible D gene (5 bases). This CDR3 spans 16 amino acids. Germline values: CDR1 SGHVS, CDR2 FQNEAQ. V gave up 3 bases and J gave up 3 bases, with 17 bases separating them. This chain's CDR3 is CASSFRDRPSYTEAFF. CDR3 bases: TGTGCCAGCAGCTTCCGGGACCGGCCCTCTTACACTGAAGCTTTCTTT.

V gene TRBV29-1 combines with J gene TRBJ1-4, with a weak D call TRBD1 (6 bases). CDR1 and CDR2 (germline): SQVTM, ANQGSEA. The V end lost 6 bases, the J end lost 5 bases, and 13 bases lay between the germline ends. The CDR3 has 13 amino acids. The CDR3: CSVEDGQNEKLFF. For the CDR3, the DNA is TGCAGCGTGGAGGACGGACAGAATGAAAAACTGTTTTTT.

This chain links TRBV5-4 with TRBJ1-2; D call uncertain. The CDR3 covers 14 residues. Looked up from germline, CDR1 is SGHNT and CDR2 is YYREEE (reference sequence). Trimming stripped 1 base from V and 8 bases from J, with 15 bases between. CDR3 sequence reads: CASSLQGRGLGYTF. The CDR3 DNA reads as TGTGCCAGCAGCTTGCAAGGGAGAGGGTTGGGCTACACCTTC.

The genes are TRBV6-5 and TRBJ2-2; perhaps D is TRBD1 or TRBD2 (6 bases each). The CDR3 sequence is 15 residues long. CDR1 and CDR2 from the germline V gene are MNHEY and SVGAGI. Trimming pared 7 bases from V and 1 base from J, leaving 13 bases between. CDR3 in amino acids: CASTPGGLNTGELFF. CDR3 sequence (DNA): TGTGCCAGCACCCCCGGGGGCCTGAACACCGGGGAGCTGTTTTTT.

The rearrangement joins TRBV15 to TRBJ2-5; weak D call: TRBD1 (6 bases). This CDR3 has 15 residues. V was clipped by 3 bases and J by 4 bases, with 15 bases between them. Germline-derived CDR1 and CDR2 are LNHNV and YYDKDF (reference sequence). DNA for the CDR3: TGTGCCACCAGCAGCGGGACAAAGCGAGGAGAGACCCAGTACTTC. Amino acids: CATSSGTKRGETQYF.

This rearrangement joins TRBV20-1 to TRBJ2-1; D is ambiguous. The CDR3 totals 10 residues. The V and J ends lost 3 bases and 8 bases respectively, with 5 bases between them. Germline loops: CDR1 DFQATT, CDR2 SNEGSKA (reference sequence). The CDR3 here is CSASVYEQFF. For the CDR3, the DNA is TGCAGTGCTAGCGTCTATGAGCAGTTCTTC.

The chain recombines TRBV7-3 with TRBJ2-1; 8 bases are shared with TRBD2. V was clipped by 5 bases and J by 10 bases; unmatched bases: 10. Looked up from germline, CDR1 is SGHTA and CDR2 is FQGTGA. The CDR3 is 14 residues long. In DNA, the CDR3 is TGTGCCAGCAGCCCGCTTAGCGGGATGGGCGAGCAGTTCTTC. This codes for CASSPLSGMGEQFF.

This chain connects TRBV7-2 to TRBJ2-3, with TRBD2 as a possible D gene (5 bases). This CDR3 is built from 17 residues. CDR1 SGHTA and CDR2 FQGNSA come from the germline V gene. The V end lost 5 bases, the J end lost 6 bases, and 24 bases lay between the germline ends. CDR3 amino acids: CASSLSVGSPLRDTQYF. DNA for the CDR3: TGTGCCAGCAGCCTTAGCGTGGGTAGCCCTTTGAGGGATACGCAGTATTTT.

The V call is TRBV28, the J call TRBJ2-3; weak D call: TRBD2 (6 bases). This CDR3 region has 14 residues. Trimming took 8 bases from V and 0 from J, leaving 12 bases between them. Germline V CDR1 and CDR2: MDHEN, SYDVKM. CDR3: CASGGTVSTDTQYF. As DNA, the CDR3 is TGTGCCAGCGGCGGGACTGTAAGCACAGATACGCAGTATTTT. The variable domain in full, with the rest retrieved from reference TRBV28 and TRBJ2-3, is DVKVTQSSRYLVKRTGEKVFLECVQDMDHENMFWYRQDPGLGLRLIYFSYDVKMKEKGDIPEGYSVSREKKERFSLILESASTNQTSMYLCASGGTVSTDTQYFGPGTRLTVL.

The chain joins TRBV19 to TRBJ2-1; tentative D call: TRBD2 (6 bases). CDR3 length equals 14 residues. Germline V lookup: CDR1 LNHDA, CDR2 SQIVND (reference sequence). Trimming shortened V by 6 bases and J by 5 bases, and 14 bases separated the two germline ends. Here the CDR3 DNA reads TGTGCCAGTAGGTTAAGGGACTTGGACAATGAGCAGTTCTTC. Translating gives CASRLRDLDNEQFF.

This sequence joins TRBV7-6 and TRBJ2-7; TRBD2 is a possible D gene (6 bases). V dropped 5 bases and J dropped 2 bases, with 19 bases sitting between them. The CDR3 runs to 16 residues. Germline V gene lookup returns CDR1 SGHVS and CDR2 FNYEAQ. The CDR3 region is CASSPEEGLKAYEQYF. The CDR3 region has the DNA TGTGCCAGCAGCCCAGAGGAGGGGCTTAAAGCCTACGAGCAGTACTTC.

The V call is TRBV3-1 (or the pseudogene TRBV3-2), the J call TRBJ1-5; D might be TRBD1 (6 bases). Germline CDR1 and CDR2: LGHDT and YNNKEL (reference sequence). This CDR3 is 16 amino acids long. Between the trimmed V and J ends, which lost 1 base and 3 bases, there was a span of 13 bases. The CDR3 DNA sequence: TGTGCCAGCAGCCAAGCGGCTTCAGGGGACAATCAGCCCCAGCATTTT. Encoded protein: CASSQAASGDNQPQHF.

The DNA for the CDR3 is TGTGCCAGCAGCTACGAGGAGGGGGGAGCGTCCTACGAGCAGTACTTC. Translating gives CASSYEEGGASYEQYF. The gene calls are TRBV6-5 and TRBJ2-7; D possibly matches TRBD1 or TRBD2 (6 bases each). The CDR3 loop spans 16 amino acids. In germline, CDR1 is MNHEY, CDR2 SVGAGI. Trimming took 6 bases from V and 1 from J, leaving 19 bases between them.